This TCR beta chain was captured in a study of OX40 agonist ivuxolimab in advanced cancers. Study-wide findings and caveats: Those patients achieving a partial response at 0.1-3.0 mg/kg showed among the lowest clonal expansion.

Profiling relied on immunoSEQ multiplex PCR, and the TCRdb table lists in-frame clones only, not all of them. The sample lists approximately 23,000 clones, about 86% occurring once. CDR1 SGHTA and CDR2 FQGNSA come from the germline V gene. The CDR3 loop spans 15 amino acids. V lost 5 bases and J lost 5; bases outside the gene matches: 4. About this clone: What it binds is not known.

V gene TRBV7-2 combines with J gene TRBJ2-5; TRBD2 agrees at 14 bases. Sequenced here: CD4+ or CD8+ T cells sorted from blood, sampled in a trial of the OX40 agonist ivuxolimab. The receptor comes from an adult with an advanced solid tumor such as melanoma, head and neck, liver or kidney cancer. Written as DNA, the CDR3 is TGTGCCAGCAGCGCGACTAGCGGGAGGGGTGAGACCCAGTACTTC. Protein product: CASSATSGRGETQYF.